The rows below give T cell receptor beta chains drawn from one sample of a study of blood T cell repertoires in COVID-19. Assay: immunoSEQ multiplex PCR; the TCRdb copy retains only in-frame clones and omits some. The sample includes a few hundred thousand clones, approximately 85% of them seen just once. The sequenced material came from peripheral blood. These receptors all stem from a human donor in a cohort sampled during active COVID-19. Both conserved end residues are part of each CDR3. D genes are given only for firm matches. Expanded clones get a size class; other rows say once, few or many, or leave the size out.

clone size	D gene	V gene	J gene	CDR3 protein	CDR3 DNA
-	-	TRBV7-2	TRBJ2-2	CASSFRGTGELFF	TGTGCCAGCAGCTTTCGGGGGACCGGGGAGCTGTTTTTT
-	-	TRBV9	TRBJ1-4	CASSVSTGRGEKLFF	TGTGCCAGCAGCGTAAGCACAGGTAGAGGTGAAAAACTGTTTTTT
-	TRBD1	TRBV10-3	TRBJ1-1	CAISESRQGGGMNTEAFF	TGTGCCATCAGTGAGTCGAGACAGGGTGGTGGAATGAACACTGAAGCTTTCTTT
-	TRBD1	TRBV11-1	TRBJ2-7	CASRHPTGEEQYF	TGTGCCAGCAGGCACCCTACAGGGGAAGAGCAGTACTTC
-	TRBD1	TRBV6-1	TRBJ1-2	CASSELRGNGYTF	TGTGCCAGCAGTGAACTCAGGGGGAATGGCTACACCTTC
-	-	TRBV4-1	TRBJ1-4	CASSLFVNEKLFF	TGCGCCAGCAGCCTTTTCGTTAATGAAAAACTGTTTTTT
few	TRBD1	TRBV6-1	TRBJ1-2	CASSEDRGFNYGYTF	TGTGCCAGCAGTGAGGACAGGGGGTTCAACTATGGCTACACCTTC
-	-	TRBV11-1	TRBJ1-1	CASSRNRITEAFF	TGTGCCAGCAGCCGTAACAGGATAACTGAAGCTTTCTTT
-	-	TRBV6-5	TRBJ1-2	CASSYYSNYGYTF	TGTGCCAGCAGTTATTACAGTAACTATGGCTACACCTTC
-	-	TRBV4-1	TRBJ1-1	CASSGDTEAFF	TGCGCCAGCAGCGGAGACACTGAAGCTTTCTTT
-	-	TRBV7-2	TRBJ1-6	CASSLVTVNSPLHF	TGTGCCAGCAGCTTAGTCACGGTGAATTCACCCCTCCACTTT
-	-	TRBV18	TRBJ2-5	CASSPPTGKGETQYF	TGTGCCAGCTCACCCCCCACAGGGAAGGGTGAGACCCAGTACTTC
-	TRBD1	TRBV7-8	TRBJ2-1	CASSLRGGFPSSYNEQFF	TGTGCCAGCAGCTTAAGAGGGGGCTTCCCCAGCTCCTACAATGAGCAGTTCTTC
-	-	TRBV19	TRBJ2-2	CASSRPSTTGELFF	TGTGCCAGTAGCCGTCCTAGTACGACCGGGGAGCTGTTTTTT
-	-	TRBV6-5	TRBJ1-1	CASREGYAEAFF	TGTGCCAGCAGGGAGGGGTACGCTGAAGCTTTCTTT